This is a list of T cell receptor beta chains from one sample in a study of glioma-infiltrating T cells. Each CDR3 protein gets one entry after TCRdb re-called the multiplex PCR reads with MiXCR. This table holds fewer than 90,000 distinct CDR3 sequences, under 30% found once. Sequenced sample: glioma tissue, nonneoplastic brain tissue, or PBMCs (not recorded which). The source of these receptors is a human donor with low-grade glioma or glioblastoma, undergoing nonglioma brain surgery, or in good health (not recorded which). Both conserved end residues are part of each CDR3. D genes are given only for firm matches. Sizes are listed as once, few, many, or a class for an expanded clone.

d_gene | abundance | j_gene | v_gene | CDR3aa | CDR3nt
TRBD2 | many | TRBJ2-1 | TRBV18 | CASSPPNGRKNNEQFF | TGTGCCAGCTCACCACCGAACGGGAGGAAAAACAATGAGCAGTTCTTC
NA | many | TRBJ2-3 | TRBV11-2 | CASSPSGDWGTQYF | TGTGCCAGCAGCCCTTCCGGTGACTGGGGGACGCAGTATTTT
TRBD1 | many | TRBJ2-3 | TRBV29-1 | CSVSTGGFADTQYF | TGCAGCGTTTCGACAGGGGGTTTTGCAGATACGCAGTATTTT
NA | many | TRBJ2-5 | TRBV3-1 | CASSSLTQAEETQYF | TGTGCCAGCAGTTCCCTTACCCAAGCAGAAGAGACCCAGTACTTC
NA | many | TRBJ1-1 | TRBV19 | CASSIRGGGTEAFF | TGTGCCAGTAGTATCAGGGGAGGGGGTACTGAAGCTTTCTTT
NA | once | TRBJ1-2 | TRBV6-6 | CAGSYSGQDGYTF | TGTGCCGGCAGTTACTCCGGCCAGGATGGCTACACCTTC
NA | many | TRBJ1-1 | TRBV6-2/TRBV6-3 | CASREQTKAFF | TGTGCCAGCAGAGAACAGACAAAGGCTTTCTTT
NA | few | TRBJ1-3 | TRBV12-3/TRBV12-4 | CASSTPGRFGNTIYF | TGTGCCAGCAGCACCCCCGGTAGATTTGGAAACACCATATATTTT
NA | many | TRBJ1-2 | TRBV2 | CASSGAYRTEGYTF | TGTGCCAGCAGTGGAGCTTACAGAACAGAAGGCTACACCTTC
NA | many | TRBJ2-3 | TRBV7-6 | CASSLANGDTQYF | TGTGCCAGCAGCTTAGCTAATGGGGATACGCAGTATTTT
TRBD1 | many | TRBJ2-1 | TRBV20-1 | CSARKMTGGSYNEQFF | TGCAGTGCTAGAAAAATGACAGGGGGTTCCTACAATGAGCAGTTCTTC
TRBD1 | few | TRBJ1-1 | TRBV6-1 | CASRDRTNTEAFF | TGTGCCAGCAGGGACAGGACGAACACTGAAGCTTTCTTT
NA | few | TRBJ2-7 | TRBV4-2 | CASSPSGRGGTPFLYF | TGTGCCAGCAGCCCGTCGGGGAGGGGGGGGACTCCTTTCCTGTACTTC
TRBD1 | many | TRBJ1-6 | TRBV7-2 | CASSLDRGGFLSPLHF | TGTGCCAGCAGCTTAGACAGGGGCGGATTCCTTTCACCCCTCCACTTT